The sequence of this T cell receptor (beta chain) was determined in a study of low-dose radiotherapy and immunotherapy resistance in tumors. Study details: The fractionation for Cohort 1 was 0.5 Gy per fraction every 2 weeks, totaling 6.5 Gy. On cycle 1 day 1, patients started four cycles of oral aspirin 300 mg daily.

Regarding time point: before trial treatment. Donors were administered nivolumab, ipilimumab, aspirin and low-dose cyclophosphamide, together with low-dose radiotherapy. Those eligible were patients bearing advanced solid tumors lacking tumor-infiltrating lymphocytes. This clonotype appeared many times. Per the germline V gene, CDR1 is LNHDA and CDR2 is SQIVND (reference sequence). CDR3 length: 15 residues. V shed 1 base and J shed 4 bases, with 12 bases lying between them. TRAV and TRBV primers primed cDNA for both TCRalpha and TCRbeta. The TCRs were subjected to amplification over approximately 20 PCR cycles employing a constant-region primer in conjunction with a V-primer adapter. MiXCR, applied by TCRdb to the reads, yields one record per CDR3 protein. The sample lists nearly 95,000 distinct CDR3 sequences; 9.4% were seen once.

The source material was PBMCs, sampled before treatment. The TCR sequence derives from a male donor with prostate cancer. V gene TRBV19 combines with J gene TRBJ2-3; no clear D gene. CDR3 sequence (DNA): TGTGCCAGTAGTATAGGGTGGGCAGCCGCAGATACGCAGTATTTT. It specifies CASSIGWAAADTQYF. The full variable domain, with the rest looked up from reference TRBV19 and TRBJ2-3, is DGGITQSPKYLFRKEGQNVTLSCEQNLNHDAMYWYRQDPGQGLRLIYYSQIVNDFQKGDIAEGYSVSREKKESFPLTVTSAQKNPTAFYLCASSIGWAAADTQYFGPGTRLTVL.